These 18 T cell receptor beta chains came from one sample sequenced in a study of blood T cell repertoires in COVID-19. Clones were read by immunoSEQ multiplex PCR, and TCRdb kept only the in-frame ones, dropping some. This sample has nearly 60,000 clones, with more than 70% found just once. Sequencing was done on a sample of peripheral blood. The receptors originated from a middle-aged man with active COVID-19.

This clone is a singleton in its sample. In DNA form, the CDR3 reads TGTGCCAGCAGCTTAAGAGGGCTTGTCTCCTACAATGAGCAGTTCTTC. It codes for CASSLRGLVSYNEQFF. J is TRBJ2-1 and V is TRBV7-3; weak D call: TRBD2 (5 bases). This CDR3 spans 16 amino acids. V was clipped by 1 base and J by 0 bases, with 10 bases between them. In germline, CDR1 is SGHTA, CDR2 FQGTGA.

This clone has just one count. Other DNA sequences within the sample encode an identical CDR3. This chain connects TRBV18 to TRBJ2-3; 11 bases are shared with TRBD2. The CDR3 totals 16 residues. The V gene's germline CDR1 is KGHSH and CDR2 LQKENI. With V trimmed by 3 bases and J by 2 bases, 4 bases remained unmatched. CDR3 protein: CASSPGTSGFTDTQYF. The CDR3 DNA follows: TGTGCCAGCTCACCCGGGACTAGCGGATTCACAGATACGCAGTATTTT.

The chain uses TRBV4-1 and TRBJ1-5, with TRBD1 as a possible D gene (5 bases). Trimming pared 0 bases from V and 6 bases from J, leaving 12 bases between. The CDR3 loop spans 15 amino acids. Germline V gene sequence: CDR1 MGHRA, CDR2 YSYEKL. CDR3 sequence reads: CASSQDTRVTQPQHF. The DNA for the CDR3 is TGCGCCAGCAGCCAAGATACCAGGGTAACTCAGCCCCAGCATTTT.

The chain uses TRBV7-5 and TRBJ2-7; TRBD2 was called by the table and not checked on the DNA. TRBV7-5 is listed as a pseudogene. The CDR3 sequence is 15 residues long. CDR3 region: CVRSFPGLYPYEQYF. CDR3 DNA: TGTGTCAGAAGCTTCCCCGGACTTTACCCCTACGAGCAGTACTTC.

The V gene is TRBV11-2, the J gene TRBJ2-5, with D unclear. The CDR3 runs to 13 residues. The germline CDR1 and CDR2 sequences are SGHAT and FQNNGV. V was cut by 1 base and J by 14 bases, with 17 bases left in between. CDR3 in DNA: TGTGCCAGCAGCTTAGCAGTTTTGGTTAGCCCTTACTTC. The encoded protein is CASSLAVLVSPYF.

The rearrangement joins TRBV19 to TRBJ1-5; D uncertain. This CDR3 has 13 amino acids. Germline loops: CDR1 LNHDA, CDR2 SQIVND (reference sequence). The ends were cut back, 5 bases at V and 4 bases at J, with 9 bases in the middle. The CDR3 region has the DNA TGTGCCAGTAGTCAAGGAGGTAATCAGCCCCAGCATTTT. Protein: CASSQGGNQPQHF.

The chain links TRBV28 to TRBJ1-2; D is possibly TRBD1 (5 bases). The CDR3 extends over 14 amino acids. Trimming stripped 6 bases from V and 8 bases from J, with 19 bases between. The germline V gene has CDR1 MDHEN and CDR2 SYDVKM. The CDR3 region has the DNA TGTGCCAGCAGGCCGTCGGGGGGGTCGGGCGGCTACACCTTC. It yields the protein CASRPSGGSGGYTF.

V usage is TRBV27 and J usage is TRBJ1-6, with TRBD1 matching over 7 bases. V was pared by 3 bases and J by 6 bases, with 17 bases of the junction left unmatched. CDR1 MNHEY and CDR2 SMNVEV come from the germline V gene (reference sequence). CDR3 length: 19 residues. Here the CDR3 reads CASSFSDFRTGLFNSPLHF. The CDR3 region has the DNA TGTGCCAGCAGTTTTTCGGATTTCCGGACAGGTCTTTTTAATTCACCCCTCCACTTT.

This chain uses TRBV4-1 with TRBJ2-5; TRBD2 agrees at 12 bases. V gave up 4 bases and J gave up 6 bases; unmatched junction bases: 9. Per the germline V gene, CDR1 is MGHRA and CDR2 is YSYEKL. This CDR3 comprises 16 residues. The CDR3 bases are TGCGCCAGCAGCCCGAGGACTAGCGGGAATAGACAGACCCAGTACTTC. Its translation: CASSPRTSGNRQTQYF.

In nucleotides, the CDR3 is TGTGCCAGCAGCACCCGGACTAGCGGGGCGGAGACCCAGTACTTC. It encodes CASSTRTSGAETQYF. The chain combines TRBV7-2 with TRBJ2-5; TRBD2 matches 12 bases. V lost 5 bases to trimming and J lost 5 bases; unmatched junction nucleotides: 6. Germline CDR1 and CDR2: SGHTA and FQGNSA. The CDR3 runs 15 residues.

This clone has a handful of counts. The CDR3 sequence is CASSLTGYGSSGELFF. In nucleotides, the CDR3 is TGTGCCAGCAGCTTAACAGGGTACGGGAGTTCCGGGGAGCTGTTTTTT. This chain connects TRBV7-3 to TRBJ2-2; weak D call: TRBD2 (6 bases). Trimming took 0 bases from V and 6 from J, leaving 14 bases between them. The germline gives CDR1 SGHTA, CDR2 FQGTGA. This CDR3 has 16 amino acids.

The genes are TRBV6-5 and TRBJ1-5; 7 bases align to TRBD1. V dropped 5 bases and J dropped 7; count of bases not matched to a gene: 5. CDR1 is MNHEY, CDR2 SVGAGI, per germline. This CDR3 has 13 residues. The CDR3 DNA is TGTGCCAGCAGTCTAACAGGGGACCAGCCCCAGCATTTT. Translated: CASSLTGDQPQHF.

The chain is built from TRBV27 and TRBJ2-1, with D possibly TRBD2 on 5 matching bases. The CDR3 has 18 residues. Trimming pared 2 bases from V and 0 bases from J, leaving 17 bases between. Germline values: CDR1 MNHEY, CDR2 SMNVEV (reference sequence). CDR3 amino acids: CASSLEGERLSSYNEQFF. The CDR3 DNA is TGTGCCAGCAGTTTAGAGGGAGAACGACTAAGCTCCTACAATGAGCAGTTCTTC.

The chain carries TRBV5-6 and TRBJ1-3; 9 nucleotides agree with TRBD1. Germline V lookup: CDR1 SGHDT, CDR2 YYEEEE. This CDR3 comprises 16 residues. The trim removed 5 bases at V and 2 bases at J, leaving 8 bases unmatched. The CDR3: CASSDGQGRPGNTIYF. CDR3 DNA: TGTGCCAGCAGTGACGGACAGGGGAGGCCTGGAAACACCATATATTTT.

As DNA, the CDR3 is TGTGCCAGCAGGCTTACCGGGACAGATATTTACGAGCAGTACTTC. Translating gives CASRLTGTDIYEQYF. This chain joins TRBV11-2 and TRBJ2-7; 7 bases agree with TRBD1. V shed 6 bases, J shed 4 bases, and the junction held 12 bases outside the gene matches. There are 15 residues in the CDR3. The germline V gene encodes CDR1 SGHAT and CDR2 FQNNGV.

A few counts support this clone. The genes are TRBV19 and TRBJ2-7, with 10 bases matching TRBD1. This CDR3 comprises 13 residues. From germline, CDR1 is LNHDA and CDR2 SQIVND (reference sequence). V lost 5 bases and J lost 6; bases outside the gene matches: 4. CDR3 loop: CASSPGQGSEQYF. DNA of the CDR3: TGTGCCAGTAGTCCGGGACAGGGGTCCGAGCAGTACTTC.

Regarding this clone: Sequence at one end of the junction differs from germline and may be a read error. The rearrangement links TRBV28 to TRBJ2-7, with TRBD1 as a possible D gene (5 bases). In germline, CDR1 is MDHEN, CDR2 SYDVKM. The CDR3 runs 15 residues. The CDR3 sequence: CASSNYQTVTYEQYF. As DNA, the CDR3 is TGTGCGAGCAGTAACTACCAGACAGTTACCTACGAGCAGTACTTC.

This clone has a handful of counts. The chain combines TRBV19 with TRBJ2-7, with 11 bases lining up with TRBD2. The CDR3 has 16 residues. Per the germline V gene, CDR1 is LNHDA and CDR2 is SQIVND (reference sequence). V shed 10 bases and J 2 bases; nucleotides not matched to a gene: 13. The CDR3 DNA reads TGTGCCAATCGGGAACCTAGCGGGAGGCGGGCCTACGAGCAGTACTTC. Translating it yields CANREPSGRRAYEQYF.